One sample yielded the 4 T cell receptor beta chains listed below, sequenced in a study of blood T cell repertoires in COVID-19. Some clones are missing from TCRdb's copy, which holds only in-frame ones; the method was immunoSEQ multiplex PCR. The table lists around 140,000 clones, 75% to 90% of them singletons, with 1.5% to 2% in the top ten. Sequenced material: peripheral blood. Receptor source: a woman aged 45-60 years with acute or convalescent COVID-19.

The V gene is TRBV7-3, the J gene TRBJ1-1; D call uncertain. V was shortened by 6 bases and J by 7 bases, with 15 bases between the two germline ends. The CDR3 length is 13 residues. Germline lookup yields CDR1 SGHTA and CDR2 FQGTGA. In nucleotides, the CDR3 is TGTGCCAGCAGGGTTCCCGACACCTTTGAAGCTTTCTTT. It yields the protein CASRVPDTFEAFF.

The J gene is TRBJ2-2, the V gene TRBV4-2; D may be TRBD1 (5 bases). The V end lost 0 bases, the J end lost 3 bases, and 8 bases lay between the germline ends. Germline V lookup: CDR1 LGHNA, CDR2 YNFKEQ. The length of the CDR3 is 15 residues. CDR3 DNA: TGTGCCAGCAGCCAAGACAGACAGCACACCGGGGAGCTGTTTTTT. Translating gives CASSQDRQHTGELFF.

J is TRBJ1-4 and V is TRBV19; D not certain. The germline V gene encodes CDR1 LNHDA and CDR2 SQIVND (reference sequence). V was shortened by 6 bases and J by 4 bases, with 12 bases between the two germline ends. The CDR3 is 14 amino acids. CDR3 nucleotide sequence: TGTGCCAGTAGACGACAACCGGATAATGAAAAACTGTTTTTT. This encodes CASRRQPDNEKLFF.

This chain uses TRBV4-1 with TRBJ2-3, with 10 bases identical to TRBD1. The CDR3 is 15 amino acids. The V gene's germline CDR1 is MGHRA and CDR2 YSYEKL. The V gene end was trimmed by 4 bases and the J gene end by 6 bases; junction bases not matched to a gene: 7. The CDR3 region has the DNA TGCGCCAGCAGCCTCGGGGACAGGGGAATGGATACGCAGTATTTT. It translates to CASSLGDRGMDTQYF.